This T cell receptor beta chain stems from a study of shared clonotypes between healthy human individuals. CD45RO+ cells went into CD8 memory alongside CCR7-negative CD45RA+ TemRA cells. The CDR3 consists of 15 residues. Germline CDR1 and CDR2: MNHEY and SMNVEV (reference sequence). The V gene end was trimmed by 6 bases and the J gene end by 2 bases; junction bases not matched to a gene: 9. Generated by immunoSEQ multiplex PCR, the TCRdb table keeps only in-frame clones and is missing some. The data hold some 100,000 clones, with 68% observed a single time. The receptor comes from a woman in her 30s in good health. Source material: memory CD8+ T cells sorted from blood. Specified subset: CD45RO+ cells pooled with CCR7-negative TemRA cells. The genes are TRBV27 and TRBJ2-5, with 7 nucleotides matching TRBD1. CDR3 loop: CASSTTPGQQETQYF. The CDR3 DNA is TGTGCCAGCAGCACTACGCCGGGACAGCAAGAGACCCAGTACTTC.